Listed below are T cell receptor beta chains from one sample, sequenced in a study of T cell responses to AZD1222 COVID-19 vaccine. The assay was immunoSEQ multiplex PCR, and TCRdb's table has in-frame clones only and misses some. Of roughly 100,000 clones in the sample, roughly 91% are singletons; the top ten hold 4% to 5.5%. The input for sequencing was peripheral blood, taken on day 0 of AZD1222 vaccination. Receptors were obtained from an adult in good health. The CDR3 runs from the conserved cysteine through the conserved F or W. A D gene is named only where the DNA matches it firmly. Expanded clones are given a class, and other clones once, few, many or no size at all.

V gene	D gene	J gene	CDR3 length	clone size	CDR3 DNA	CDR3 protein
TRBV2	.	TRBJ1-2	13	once	TGTGCCAGCAGCCCGGGACGGTCCTATGGCTACACCTTC	CASSPGRSYGYTF
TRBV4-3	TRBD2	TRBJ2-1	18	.	TGCGCCAGCAGCCAAGGACCCTTGACTAGCGGCTACTCCAATGAGCAGTTCTTC	CASSQGPLTSGYSNEQFF
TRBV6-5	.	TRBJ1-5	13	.	TGTGCCAGCAGTCCGGACAGTTATCAGCCCCAGCATTTT	CASSPDSYQPQHF
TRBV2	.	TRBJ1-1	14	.	TGTGCCAGCAGTGCGGTTCGGATGAACACTGAAGCTTTCTTT	CASSAVRMNTEAFF
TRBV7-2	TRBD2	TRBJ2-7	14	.	TGTGCCAGCAGCACTAGCGGGGGGGCCTACGAGCAGTACTTC	CASSTSGGAYEQYF
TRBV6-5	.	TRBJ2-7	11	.	TGTGCCAGCAGAGTCGGCTACGAGCAGTACTTC	CASRVGYEQYF
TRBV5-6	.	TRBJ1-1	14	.	TGTGCCAGCAGCTTCAGTGGGGGTGGAACTGAAGCTTTCTTT	CASSFSGGGTEAFF
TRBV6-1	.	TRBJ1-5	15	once	TGTGCCAGCAGTGAAATGGTCTATAGCAATCAGCCCCAGCATTTT	CASSEMVYSNQPQHF
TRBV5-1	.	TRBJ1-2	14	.	TGCGCCAGCAGCTTGGGGGCAGGGGTCGAGGGCTACACCTTC	CASSLGAGVEGYTF
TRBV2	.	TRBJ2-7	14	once	TGTGCCAGCATAAGAGGGGGAAGTTCCTACGAGCAGTACTTC	CASIRGGSSYEQYF
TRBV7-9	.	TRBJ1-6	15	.	TGTGCCAGCAGCCCAATTACGTCAGATAATTCACCCCTCCACTTT	CASSPITSDNSPLHF
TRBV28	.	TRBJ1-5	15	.	TGTGCCAGCAGTTTATTAACAGGGCCCAATCAGCCCCAGCATTTT	CASSLLTGPNQPQHF
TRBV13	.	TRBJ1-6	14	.	TGTGCCAGCAGCCAGAGAAGCCCTGGGTCACCCCTCCACTTT	CASSQRSPGSPLHF
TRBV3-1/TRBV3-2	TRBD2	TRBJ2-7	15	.	TGTGCCAGCAGCCAAGCCGCTAGCGGCTCCTACGAGCAGTACTTC	CASSQAASGSYEQYF
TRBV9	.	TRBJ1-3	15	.	TGTGCCAGCAGCGTTGAGGGGAGTACTGGAAACACCATATATTTT	CASSVEGSTGNTIYF
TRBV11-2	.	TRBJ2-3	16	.	TGTGCCAGCAGCCAACGACTCCGGGACCGTCCCGATACGCAGTATTTT	CASSQRLRDRPDTQYF
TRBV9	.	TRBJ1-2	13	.	TGTGCCAGCAGCGTGGGCAAAACCTATGGCTACACCTTC	CASSVGKTYGYTF
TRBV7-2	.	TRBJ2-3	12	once	TGTGCCAGCAAGGGGTGGACAGATACGCAGTATTTT	CASKGWTDTQYF
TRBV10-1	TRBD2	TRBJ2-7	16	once	TGCGCCAGCACCAATGGGACTAGCGGGGGGACCTACGAGCAGTACTTC	CASTNGTSGGTYEQYF
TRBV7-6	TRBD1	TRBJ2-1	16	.	TGTGCCAGCAGCCCAGACCCGGGACAGGGGTACAATGAGCAGTTCTTC	CASSPDPGQGYNEQFF
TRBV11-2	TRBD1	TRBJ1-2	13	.	TGTGCCAGCAGCGAACAGGGGGTCTATGGCTACACCTTC	CASSEQGVYGYTF
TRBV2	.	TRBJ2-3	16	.	TGTGCCAGCAGTTCCTTTGCGTCGACTAGCACAGATACGCAGTATTTT	CASSSFASTSTDTQYF